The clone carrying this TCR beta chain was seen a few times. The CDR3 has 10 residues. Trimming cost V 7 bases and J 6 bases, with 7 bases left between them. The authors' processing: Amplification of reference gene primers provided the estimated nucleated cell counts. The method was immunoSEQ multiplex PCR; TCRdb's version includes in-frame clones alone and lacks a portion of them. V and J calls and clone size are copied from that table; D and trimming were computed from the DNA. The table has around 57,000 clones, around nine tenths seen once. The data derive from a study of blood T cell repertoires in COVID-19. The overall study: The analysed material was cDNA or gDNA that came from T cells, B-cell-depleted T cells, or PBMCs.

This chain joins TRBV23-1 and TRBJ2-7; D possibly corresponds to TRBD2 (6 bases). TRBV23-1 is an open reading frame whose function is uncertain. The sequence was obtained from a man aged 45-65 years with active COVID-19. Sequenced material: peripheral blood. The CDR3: CASIGGEQYF. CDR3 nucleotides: TGCGCCAGCATCGGGGGCGAGCAGTACTTC.